Following are 32 T cell receptor beta chains from one sample sequenced in a study of identical twins. TCRdb re-analysed the 5' RACE reads in MiXCR, keeping a single row per CDR3 protein. The table lists 1.5 million to 2 million distinct CDR3 sequences, about 31% of them singletons, with under 0.35% in the top ten. The sequenced sample was cord blood. The receptors were sampled from a newborn girl in good health.

Regarding this clonotype: The junction does not match germline at one end; this may be a read error. The chain combines TRBV10-3 with TRBJ2-3, with 10 bases aligning to TRBD2. The CDR3 is 15 residues long. Per germline, CDR1 ENHRY and CDR2 SYGVKD. CDR3 bases: TGTGCCACCAGTGAGAGAATAGCGGGGGGAGATACGCAGTATTTT. This codes for CATSERIAGGDTQYF.

As for this clonotype: A read error is possible here, since a much larger clone lies one base away. CDR3 bases: TGTGCCAGCAGCCCGGGACCGGTAGATACGCAGTATTTT. Protein: CASSPGPVDTQYF. J is TRBJ2-3 and V is TRBV14, with D tentatively TRBD1 or TRBD2 (5 bases each). Germline lookup yields CDR1 SGHDN and CDR2 FVKESK. The CDR3 runs 13 residues. The V end was cut by 4 bases, the J end by 5 bases, with 10 bases between.

This chain connects TRBV12-3 or TRBV12-4 to TRBJ1-3; D unresolved. The CDR3 consists of 16 residues. Trimming pared 3 bases from V and 0 bases from J, leaving 12 bases between. CDR3 in amino acids: CASSFLPKPSGNTIYF. DNA of the CDR3: TGTGCCAGCAGTTTTCTACCGAAGCCCTCTGGAAACACCATATATTTT.

In its sample, this clonotype was seen a few times. DNA of the CDR3: TGCAGTGCCTCCTCAGCGGGAGGTATGGACATTCAGTACTTC. As protein: CSASSAGGMDIQYF. This chain uses TRBV20-1 with TRBJ2-4; 9 bases agree with TRBD2. The CDR3 covers 14 residues. J lost 8 bases, V lost 6 bases, and 11 bases had no gene match. Germline V lookup: CDR1 DFQATT, CDR2 SNEGSKA (reference sequence).

The rearrangement links TRBV12-5 to TRBJ2-3, with TRBD1 as a possible D gene (9 bases). With 0 bases removed from V and 4 bases from J, the gap between germline ends came to 29 bases. The CDR3 is made up of 21 amino acids. Germline lookup yields CDR1 LGHNT and CDR2 FRNRAP. The CDR3 loop is CASGLVPTGGLLAEKADTQYF. The CDR3 DNA sequence: TGTGCTAGTGGTTTGGTCCCGACAGGGGGTCTACTAGCGGAGAAGGCAGATACGCAGTATTTT.

V gene TRBV28 combines with J gene TRBJ1-5; 9 bases align to TRBD1. CDR1 and CDR2 (germline): MDHEN, SYDVKM. The CDR3 loop spans 16 amino acids. The ends lost 4 bases at V and 3 bases at J; junction bases unmatched: 7. Written as DNA, the CDR3 is TGTGCCAGCAGTTCCCCCGACAGGGGGTCCAATCAGCCCCAGCATTTT. It encodes CASSSPDRGSNQPQHF.

This chain links TRBV10-3 with TRBJ2-1, with 11 bases aligning to TRBD1. TRBJ2-7 explains the end of the DNA better; the J call may be wrong. The germline V gene has CDR1 ENHRY and CDR2 SYGVKD. CDR3 length: 13 residues. The CDR3 sequence: CAMGQGVNNEQYF. DNA of the CDR3: TGTGCCATGGGACAGGGGGTTAACAATGAGCAGTACTTC.

In its sample, this clonotype was seen many times. The rearrangement links TRBV5-6 to TRBJ1-1; the match to TRBD1 covers 7 bases. The J segment lost 4 bases and the V segment lost 2 bases, leaving 2 bases of the junction unmatched. Germline-derived CDR1 and CDR2 are SGHDT and YYEEEE. The CDR3 loop spans 13 amino acids. The CDR3 is CASSLEGATEAFF. CDR3 DNA sequence: TGTGCCAGCAGCTTAGAGGGGGCCACTGAAGCTTTCTTT.

This clonotype was observed a few times. The gene calls are TRBV12-3 or TRBV12-4 and TRBJ2-7; TRBD1 might be the D (6 bases). V lost 8 bases, J lost 3 bases, and 14 bases lay in between. CDR3 size: 13 residues. DNA of the CDR3: TGTGCCAGCGGGGCGGGCAGGGGCTACGAGCAGTACTTC. Its translation: CASGAGRGYEQYF.

This sequence joins TRBV4-1 and TRBJ2-3, with D perhaps TRBD2 (6 bases). Per the germline V gene, CDR1 is MGHRA and CDR2 is YSYEKL. The length of the CDR3 is 16 residues. V lost 6 bases and J lost 2, with 18 bases in between. The CDR3 region is CASRSPGTGDTDTQYF. The DNA for the CDR3 is TGCGCCAGCAGAAGCCCCGGGACTGGCGACACAGATACGCAGTATTTT.

With respect to this clonotype: This may be a read error: a much more frequent sequence differs by one nucleotide. V usage is TRBV5-1 and J usage is TRBJ2-3, with D possibly matching TRBD1 (6 bases). Per germline, CDR1 SGHRS and CDR2 YFSETQ. The CDR3 covers 16 residues. Trimming pared 3 bases from V and 4 bases from J, leaving 18 bases between. CDR3 nucleotide sequence: TGCGCCAGCAGCTACTGGACAGCTAGGGTTTCAGATACGCAGTATTTT. This encodes CASSYWTARVSDTQYF.

This clonotype appeared a few times. This chain joins TRBV20-1 and TRBJ1-5; D is perhaps TRBD1 (5 bases). CDR3 length equals 14 residues. V dropped 1 base and J dropped 1 base, with 8 bases sitting between them. CDR1 DFQATT and CDR2 SNEGSKA come from the germline V gene (reference sequence). CDR3 sequence reads: CSARGQLSNQPQHF. Written as DNA, the CDR3 is TGCAGTGCTAGAGGACAGCTGAGCAATCAGCCCCAGCATTTT.

The sample holds a few counts of this clonotype. The rearrangement links TRBV20-1 to TRBJ2-3; perhaps D is TRBD1 or TRBD2 (5 bases each). Germline CDR1 is DFQATT and CDR2 is SNEGSKA (reference sequence). This CDR3 comprises 14 residues. The V gene lost 6 bases and the J gene lost 2 bases, with 15 bases spanning the gap. CDR3 in DNA: TGCAGTGCCAATTGGGGGAGAGCCACAGATACGCAGTATTTT. Translated: CSANWGRATDTQYF.

This clonotype was counted a few times. The gene calls are TRBV15 and TRBJ2-3; 10 bases map to TRBD2. CDR3 length: 16 amino acids. Germline loops: CDR1 LNHNV, CDR2 YYDKDF (reference sequence). V was clipped by 3 bases and J by 3 bases; unmatched bases: 6. CDR3 coding DNA: TGTGCCACCAGCAGGGGGGTAGCGGGGGGTACAGATACGCAGTATTTT. This codes for CATSRGVAGGTDTQYF.

This clonotype was counted many times. The chain carries TRBV5-1 and TRBJ2-1; 8 bases line up with TRBD2. The CDR3 has 16 residues. Unmatched junction bases numbered 7, after V lost 1 base and J lost 4 bases. CDR1 SGHRS and CDR2 YFSETQ come from the germline V gene. This CDR3 is CASSLMGLVAYNEQFF. CDR3 coding DNA: TGCGCCAGCAGCTTGATGGGACTAGTAGCTTACAATGAGCAGTTCTTC.

The V call is TRBV10-3, the J call TRBJ2-7; 12 bases are a match to TRBD2. Per germline, CDR1 ENHRY and CDR2 SYGVKD. The CDR3 is 19 residues long. J was trimmed by 1 base and V by 6 bases; bases with no gene match: 16. Here the CDR3 DNA reads TGTGCCATCAGAGAAGGTCGCCTACTAGCGGGAGGCGGGTCCTACGAGCAGTACTTC. It specifies CAIREGRLLAGGGSYEQYF.

The table lists this clonotype with a few counts. V usage is TRBV10-3 and J usage is TRBJ2-1; 14 bases are shared with TRBD2. The V and J ends lost 9 bases and 7 bases, in that order; junction bases with no gene match: 5. The CDR3 has 14 amino acids. Germline CDR1 reads ENHRY; CDR2 reads SYGVKD. CDR3 sequence reads: CAIGLAGGRNEQFF. CDR3 nucleotide sequence: TGTGCCATAGGACTAGCGGGGGGCAGGAATGAGCAGTTCTTC.

V and J are TRBV5-1 and TRBJ2-1, with TRBD1 as a possible D gene (6 bases). The V and J ends lost 3 bases and 3 bases respectively, with 22 bases between them. Germline CDR1 reads SGHRS; CDR2 reads YFSETQ. CDR3 size: 18 residues. CDR3 amino acids: CASSSPQKYIRGYNEQFF. CDR3 in DNA: TGCGCCAGCAGCTCCCCCCAGAAATATATCAGGGGCTACAATGAGCAGTTCTTC. Full variable domain (outside the CDR3, taken from reference TRBV5-1 and TRBJ2-1): KAGVTQTPRYLIKTRGQQVTLSCSPISGHRSVSWYQQTPGQGLQFLFEYFSETQRNKGNFPGRFSGRQFSNSRSEMNVSTLELGDSALYLCASSSPQKYIRGYNEQFFGPGTRLTVL.

This clonotype was seen only a few times. The V call is TRBV24-1, the J call TRBJ2-5; D may be TRBD2 (5 bases). The CDR3 length is 15 residues. The germline V gene encodes CDR1 KGHDR and CDR2 SFDVKD. The V end was cut by 2 bases, the J end by 3 bases, with 12 bases between. The CDR3 reads CATSDWWAEEETQYF. The CDR3 DNA is TGTGCCACCAGTGATTGGTGGGCGGAGGAAGAGACCCAGTACTTC.

The J gene is TRBJ1-5, the V gene TRBV24-1; D gene unclear. CDR3 length equals 14 residues. Trimming pared 3 bases from V and 5 bases from J, leaving 10 bases between. Germline CDR1 KGHDR, CDR2 SFDVKD. The CDR3 sequence is CATSDPSRDQPQHF. In DNA, the CDR3 is TGTGCCACCAGTGATCCTAGTAGGGATCAGCCCCAGCATTTT.

The rearrangement uses TRBV20-1 and TRBJ2-3; D is unclear. Germline V gives CDR1 DFQATT, CDR2 SNEGSKA (reference sequence). V lost 6 bases and J lost 4, with 14 bases in between. CDR3 length: 13 residues. CDR3 protein: CSARRTMADTQYF. CDR3 nucleotides: TGCAGTGCCAGAAGGACGATGGCAGATACGCAGTATTTT.

V usage is TRBV27 and J usage is TRBJ2-7; 7 nucleotides align to TRBD1. The CDR3 has 13 amino acids. J lost 3 bases, V lost 10 bases, and 9 bases had no gene match. Germline V gene sequence: CDR1 MNHEY, CDR2 SMNVEV (reference sequence). CDR3 region: CATWKGGNYEQYF. The CDR3 region has the DNA TGTGCCACCTGGAAAGGGGGCAACTACGAGCAGTACTTC.

J is TRBJ2-3 and V is TRBV11-2, with a weak D call TRBD2 (6 bases). Trimming left V 2 bases short and J 3 bases short, with 12 bases between. In germline, CDR1 is SGHAT, CDR2 FQNNGV. This CDR3 is 15 amino acids long. The CDR3: CASSLTNRGTDTQYF. CDR3 DNA sequence: TGTGCCAGCAGCTTAACGAACCGGGGGACAGATACGCAGTATTTT.

This sequence joins TRBV12-3 or TRBV12-4 and TRBJ1-2; no firm D call. The CDR3 has 13 residues. Trimming removed 3 bases from V and 4 bases from J, with 9 bases in between. The CDR3 sequence: CASSFGVGYGYTF. As DNA, the CDR3 is TGTGCCAGCAGTTTTGGTGTGGGCTATGGCTACACCTTC.

This chain connects TRBV5-1 to TRBJ1-1, with D tentatively TRBD1 (6 bases). The CDR3 is made up of 13 amino acids. Deletions cut 4 bases from V and 4 bases from J, with 11 bases between. CDR1 and CDR2 from the germline V gene are SGHRS and YFSETQ. The CDR3 protein is CASSPGQFTEAFF. The CDR3 bases are TGCGCCAGCAGCCCCGGACAGTTCACTGAAGCTTTCTTT.

The chain uses TRBV28 and TRBJ1-2, with 8 bases aligning to TRBD1. This CDR3 has 15 amino acids. The V segment lost 5 bases and the J segment 4 bases; nucleotides outside the gene matches: 9. Germline CDR1 is MDHEN and CDR2 is SYDVKM. The CDR3, as DNA: TGTGCCAGCAGTATCCTACCGACAGGGGCCTATGGCTACACCTTC. As protein: CASSILPTGAYGYTF.

The genes are TRBV19 and TRBJ1-5; D is possibly TRBD1 (5 bases). The CDR3 totals 13 residues. The V gene's germline CDR1 is LNHDA and CDR2 SQIVND (reference sequence). Trimming pared 3 bases from V and 6 bases from J, leaving 9 bases between. The DNA for the CDR3 is TGTGCCAGTAGTATCCAAGACAGTCAGCCCCAGCATTTT. Translating gives CASSIQDSQPQHF.

In its sample, this clonotype was seen a few times. The V call is TRBV11-2, the J call TRBJ2-7; TRBD1 might be the D (6 bases). The CDR3 is made up of 13 amino acids. Looked up from germline, CDR1 is SGHAT and CDR2 is FQNNGV. With 3 bases removed from V and 4 bases from J, the gap between germline ends came to 10 bases. The CDR3 region has the DNA TGTGCCAGCAGCTTGGACAGCTGGTACGAGCAGTACTTC. It codes for CASSLDSWYEQYF.

The CDR3 coding sequence is TGTGCCAGCAGTTTTGTTGGGGATCAGCCCCAGCATTTT. Translating gives CASSFVGDQPQHF. The chain uses TRBV27 and TRBJ1-5; D gene unclear. Trimming shortened V by 3 bases and J by 5 bases, and 8 bases separated the two germline ends. Germline assignment: CDR1 MNHEY and CDR2 SMNVEV (reference sequence). This CDR3 is 13 amino acids long.

The chain joins TRBV29-1 to TRBJ1-2, with TRBD1 as a possible D gene (5 bases). CDR3 length equals 14 residues. V was pared by 1 base and J by 4 bases, with 13 bases between. From germline, CDR1 is SQVTM and CDR2 ANQGSEA. CDR3 in DNA: TGCAGCGTTGAAGGGGGGGGTGTGGGCTATGGCTACACCTTC. This codes for CSVEGGGVGYGYTF.

CDR3 nucleotide sequence: TGTGCCAGCAGTTTAATCGGGACAGGGGGCTCCAGGGTTTACTATGGCTACACCTTC. It is translated as CASSLIGTGGSRVYYGYTF. V is TRBV12-3 or TRBV12-4 and J is TRBJ1-2, with 12 bases aligning to TRBD1. V lost 2 bases and J lost 3; bases outside the gene matches: 13. There are 19 residues in the CDR3.

This clonotype was seen more than once but under ten times. The V call is TRBV29-1, the J call TRBJ2-3; the match to TRBD2 covers 14 bases. Germline lookup yields CDR1 SQVTM and CDR2 ANQGSEA. Losses at the gene ends were 7 bases for V and 5 bases for J; bases not matched to a gene: 8. CDR3 length: 15 amino acids. CDR3 sequence reads: CSATSGRAMGDTQYF. The CDR3 DNA reads as TGCAGCGCGACTAGCGGGAGGGCCATGGGAGATACGCAGTATTTT.